The next 13 T cell receptor beta chains were all read from a single sample in a study of blood T cells in healthy people across ages. Primers used in a second PCR of about 6 to 11 cycles were a sample-barcoded 5' primer and a J-beta primer mix. Each CDR3 protein is one row after TCRdb ran MiXCR on the 5' RACE reads. The table records 1.5 million to 2 million distinct CDR3 sequences, 28% of them present only once. Sequencing input: blood. These receptors originate from a woman aged 25 to 39 in good health.

The V and J genes are TRBV10-1 and TRBJ2-3; D gene ambiguous. From germline, CDR1 is WNHNN and CDR2 SYGVQD (reference sequence). V lost 0 bases and J lost 4, with 14 bases in between. CDR3 size: 16 residues. This CDR3 reads CASSESTGRTADTQYF. As DNA, the CDR3 is TGCGCCAGCAGTGAGTCGACCGGACGCACGGCAGATACGCAGTATTTT.

The rearrangement joins TRBV3-1 to TRBJ2-5, with D perhaps matching TRBD1 (6 bases). Germline loops: CDR1 LGHDT, CDR2 YNNKEL (reference sequence). Trimming removed 1 base at V and 3 bases at J, with 18 bases between. The CDR3 runs to 17 residues. The CDR3 loop reads CASSQGTQGRPKETQYF. CDR3 nucleotide sequence: TGTGCCAGCAGCCAAGGAACACAGGGAAGGCCAAAAGAGACCCAGTACTTC.

The chain links TRBV28 to TRBJ1-1; 8 bases align to TRBD1. CDR1 MDHEN and CDR2 SYDVKM come from the germline V gene. The CDR3 has 15 amino acids. Trimming at V came to 6 bases and at J to 5 bases, leaving 11 bases not matched to a gene. The CDR3 loop is CASSSPRTGLTEAFF. CDR3 bases: TGTGCCAGCAGCTCTCCCCGGACAGGGTTGACTGAAGCTTTCTTT.

This clonotype was picked up a small number of times. This may be a read error, as it is one base from a much larger clone. This CDR3 reads CSSRLGGGSKTQYF. CDR3 coding DNA: TGCAGCAGCCGTCTGGGGGGAGGTTCGAAGACCCAGTACTTC. This chain connects TRBV29-1 to TRBJ2-5; tentatively, D is TRBD2 (6 bases). The CDR3 loop spans 14 amino acids. V gave up 8 bases and J gave up 6 bases, with 22 bases separating them. Germline V gene sequence: CDR1 SQVTM, CDR2 ANQGSEA.

Regarding this clonotype: Since a much larger clone is just one base distant, this may be a read error. This sequence joins TRBV12-3 or TRBV12-4 and TRBJ2-1; D is uncertain. Trimming stripped 6 bases from V and 10 bases from J, with 13 bases between. The CDR3 extends over 12 amino acids. CDR3 amino acids: CASSRSLYEQFF. CDR3 DNA sequence: TGTGCCAGCAGCCGATCCTTATACGAGCAGTTCTTC.

This clonotype has a count of ten or more. The V and J genes are TRBV12-3 or TRBV12-4 and TRBJ2-5, with 10 positions matching TRBD1. The CDR3 has 16 residues. V dropped 5 bases and J dropped 4; count of bases not matched to a gene: 10. The CDR3 here is CASSPPRQGALETQYF. The CDR3 DNA follows: TGTGCCAGCAGTCCACCCCGACAGGGGGCCTTAGAGACCCAGTACTTC.

Many counts were recorded for this clonotype. The chain has TRBV20-1 and TRBJ2-7; 9 nucleotides match TRBD1. V shed 0 bases, J shed 6 bases, and the junction held 6 bases outside the gene matches. The germline V gene encodes CDR1 DFQATT and CDR2 SNEGSKA (reference sequence). The CDR3 runs to 14 residues. The CDR3 DNA reads TGCAGTGCTAGAGATCTGGACAGGGGAGTCGAGCAGTACTTC. Protein sequence: CSARDLDRGVEQYF.

DNA for the CDR3: TGCGCCAGCAGCTTGTCTGCAGGGAGGGCGGATGGCTACACCTTC. It yields the protein CASSLSAGRADGYTF. The V and J genes are TRBV5-1 and TRBJ1-2, with D possibly TRBD1 on 5 matching bases. Germline CDR1 SGHRS, CDR2 YFSETQ. This CDR3 region has 15 residues. The V end was cut by 1 base, the J end by 6 bases, with 16 bases between.

This clonotype was observed many times. J is TRBJ2-7 and V is TRBV29-1, with D hard to call. V was pared by 6 bases and J by 6 bases, with 15 bases between. Germline CDR1 and CDR2: SQVTM and ANQGSEA. This CDR3 comprises 12 residues. CDR3 in DNA: TGCAGCGTAGCAAACGGACCAAGCGAGCAGTACTTC. Protein: CSVANGPSEQYF.

This clonotype was found many times. V and J are TRBV24-1 and TRBJ2-1, with 8 bases identical to TRBD2. CDR1 KGHDR and CDR2 SFDVKD come from the germline V gene. The trim removed 5 bases at V and 8 bases at J, leaving 4 bases unmatched. The CDR3 spans 13 residues. The CDR3: CATSGTSGYEQFF. CDR3 nucleotides: TGTGCCACCAGTGGAACTAGCGGTTATGAGCAGTTCTTC.

The chain employs TRBV29-1 and TRBJ1-1; TRBD1 agrees at 9 bases. The germline gives CDR1 SQVTM, CDR2 ANQGSEA. The CDR3 has 14 amino acids. V trimming: 6 bases; J trimming: 1 base; junction bases outside the gene matches: 6. DNA of the CDR3: TGCAGCGTCTTACAGGGGGCCCGGAACACTGAAGCTTTCTTT. It translates to CSVLQGARNTEAFF.

This chain links TRBV24-1 with TRBJ2-3, with D possibly being TRBD1 (5 bases). V was clipped by 4 bases and J by 2 bases, with 6 bases between them. This CDR3 comprises 13 residues. Germline V gene sequence: CDR1 KGHDR, CDR2 SFDVKD. In nucleotides, the CDR3 is TGTGCCACCAGTGAGGGGCCCACAGATACGCAGTATTTT. It encodes CATSEGPTDTQYF.

This clonotype has a handful of counts. The rearrangement joins TRBV7-6 to TRBJ2-3; D may be TRBD1 or TRBD2 (7 bases each). Germline V CDR1 and CDR2: SGHVS, FNYEAQ. The CDR3 runs 15 residues. V was shortened by 5 bases and J by 2 bases, with 14 bases between the two germline ends. The CDR3 nucleotides read TGTGCCAGCAGCCGCCCAGGGGGGGCCACAGATACGCAGTATTTT. It is translated as CASSRPGGATDTQYF.